This T cell receptor beta chain originates from a study of T cells in tuberculosis. The repertoire was sequenced with immunoSEQ multiplex PCR; TCRdb's copy has only in-frame clones and lacks some. The top ten clones hold 2% to 2.5% of a sample with about 34,000 clones, approximately 93% of them seen once. As to this clone: The antigen remains unidentified.

With 2 bases removed from V and 7 bases from J, the gap between germline ends came to 12 bases. Germline-derived CDR1 and CDR2 are GTSNPN and SVGIG (reference sequence). This CDR3 region has 13 residues. On average roughly 90,000 T cells per donor were immunosequenced. General observations from the study: Active tuberculosis cases were adults; controls were adolescents. Active tuberculosis patients had shorter CDR3-alpha; the beta difference was nonsignificant. GMM-specific TCRs were nearer to active tuberculosis alpha repertoires, suggesting expansion.

The chain couples TRBV30 to TRBJ2-1; D is unresolved. What was sequenced was PBMCs. The source of this sequence is a donor between 10 and 35 years old with latent tuberculosis or without tuberculosis infection. Here the CDR3 reads CAWSPPAGNEQFF. In DNA, the CDR3 is TGTGCCTGGAGTCCGCCGGCCGGGAATGAGCAGTTCTTC.